What follows is one TCR beta chain and its context. Its matching antigen is unknown. This entry comes from a study of OX40 agonist ivuxolimab in advanced cancers. For the study at large: Ivuxolimab, an agonistic anti-OX40 (CD134) antibody, was given to patients. The dose of intravenous ivuxolimab that patients received every 2 weeks ranged from 0.01 to 10 mg/kg. Study findings and constraints: In CD8+ T cells, expanded clones were on average more numerous than in CD4+.

Sequenced by immunoSEQ multiplex PCR; TCRdb stores in-frame clones only, minus some. This sample has about 90,000 clones, with about 89% found just once. The CDR3 covers 14 residues. Trimming took off 5 bases at V and 7 bases at J, with 15 bases between the two ends. Germline V CDR1 and CDR2: MNHEY, SMNVEV (reference sequence). The TCR was taken from an adult with an advanced solid tumor such as melanoma, head and neck, liver or kidney cancer. The material sequenced was CD4+ or CD8+ T cells sorted from blood, taken in a trial of the OX40 agonist ivuxolimab. The V gene is TRBV27, the J gene TRBJ1-5; TRBD1 is a possible D gene (6 bases). The DNA of the CDR3 is TGTGCCAGCAGTCCTGGGGGCGCAGGGCAGCCCCAGCATTTT. This encodes CASSPGGAGQPQHF.